These 8 T cell receptor beta chains were sequenced from one sample in a study of OX40 agonist ivuxolimab in advanced cancers. Sequencing used immunoSEQ multiplex PCR; TCRdb keeps in-frame clones, though not all of them. The sample has roughly 110,000 clones, about nine tenths seen once. The starting material was CD4+ or CD8+ T cells sorted from blood, obtained in a trial of the OX40 agonist ivuxolimab. These receptors all stem from an adult with an advanced solid tumor such as melanoma, head and neck, liver or kidney cancer.

This clone was seen just once. This sample also contains other DNA sequences that code for the same CDR3. The chain carries TRBV2 and TRBJ2-4; D is unresolved. Germline V gene lookup returns CDR1 SNHLY and CDR2 FYNNEI. The germline V and J ends were trimmed by 0 bases and 0 bases, with 9 bases remaining between them. This CDR3 is 16 amino acids long. The CDR3 coding sequence is TGTGCCAGCAGTGAAGCTGAGAGTAGAGCCAAAAACATTCAGTACTTC. Translation: CASSEAESRAKNIQYF.

This chain joins TRBV19 and TRBJ1-3, with a weak D call TRBD1 (5 bases). Looked up from germline, CDR1 is LNHDA and CDR2 is SQIVND (reference sequence). This CDR3 has 15 residues. V lost 7 bases and J 0 bases, leaving 13 bases between the germline ends. In DNA form, the CDR3 reads TGTGCCAGTACCAAGACAGAGAGCTCTGGAAACACCATATATTTT. This codes for CASTKTESSGNTIYF.

The CDR3 DNA is TGTGCCAGCAGCCACTACTACGAGCAGTACTTC. Protein product: CASSHYYEQYF. The chain combines TRBV11-2 with TRBJ2-7; D remains unclear. The CDR3 runs 11 residues. Germline V CDR1 and CDR2: SGHAT, FQNNGV. The V end was cut by 5 bases, the J end by 3 bases, with 5 bases between.

The V and J genes are TRBV5-6 and TRBJ2-7, with 10 bases matching TRBD1. CDR3 size: 15 residues. Per the germline V gene, CDR1 is SGHDT and CDR2 is YYEEEE. The junction had 7 bases not matched to a gene; V was cut back by 0 bases and J by 7 bases. In DNA, the CDR3 is TGTGCCAGCAGCTTGGCCGACAGGGGGCAGAAGGAGCAGTACTTC. It specifies CASSLADRGQKEQYF.

The chain has TRBV5-1 and TRBJ1-2; 7 bases fit TRBD1. V dropped 3 bases and J dropped 2; count of bases not matched to a gene: 7. The CDR3 runs to 15 residues. Germline lookup yields CDR1 SGHRS and CDR2 YFSETQ. The CDR3 nucleotides read TGCGCCAGCAGCTCGGCCCAGACAGGGAACTATGGCTACACCTTC. Amino acid sequence: CASSSAQTGNYGYTF.

As to this clone: The sample carries other DNA sequences with the same CDR3. J is TRBJ2-1 and V is TRBV18; D is undetermined. Looked up from germline, CDR1 is KGHSH and CDR2 is LQKENI. The V gene lost 0 bases and the J gene lost 4 bases, with 10 bases spanning the gap. The CDR3 consists of 15 residues. CDR3 sequence (DNA): TGTGCCAGCTCACCACCGGGCAGGACGTACAATGAGCAGTTCTTC. Protein: CASSPPGRTYNEQFF. The whole variable domain, filled in from reference TRBV18 and TRBJ2-1, reads NAGVMQNPRHLVRRRGQEARLRCSPMKGHSHVYWYRQLPEEGLKFMVYLQKENIIDESGMPKERFSAEFPKEGPSILRIQQVVRGDSAAYFCASSPPGRTYNEQFFGPGTRLTVL.

V usage is TRBV6-5 and J usage is TRBJ2-7; unclear D gene. From germline, CDR1 is MNHEY and CDR2 SVGAGI. V was clipped by 5 bases and J by 3 bases, with 14 bases between them. The CDR3 is 14 amino acids. DNA for the CDR3: TGTGCCAGCAGTCCTGGATGGGGTGGCTACGAGCAGTACTTC. Protein product: CASSPGWGGYEQYF.

This sequence joins TRBV2 and TRBJ1-4, with 7 positions matching TRBD1. This CDR3 spans 14 amino acids. Germline CDR1 reads SNHLY; CDR2 reads FYNNEI. V lost 5 bases and J lost 5; bases outside the gene matches: 5. The CDR3 coding sequence is TGTGCCAGCAGTCGACAGGGACCAAATGAAAAACTGTTTTTT. This sequence encodes CASSRQGPNEKLFF. Variable domain in full (rest from reference TRBV2 and TRBJ1-4): EPEVTQTPSHQVTQMGQEVILRCVPISNHLYFYWYRQILGQKVEFLVSFYNNEISEKSEIFDDQFSVERPDGSNFTLKIRSTKLEDSAMYFCASSRQGPNEKLFFGSGTQLSVL.